These 5 T cell receptor beta chains share one sample of origin, sequenced in a study of PD-1 blockade in classical Hodgkin lymphoma. Profiled with immunoSEQ multiplex PCR; TCRdb holds only in-frame clones, not every one. Found here are 43,000 or so clones, 78% of them singletons; the top ten hold 37%. Time point defined: cycle 4 day 1 (C4D1), after five to seven weeks of nivolumab. Relapse after autologous stem cell transplantation occurred in every patient, and brentuximab vedotin exposure varied. Material: peripheral blood mononuclear cells (PBMCs), obtained before the fourth cycle of nivolumab. These receptors were obtained from a human donor with classical Hodgkin lymphoma.

V usage is TRBV2 and J usage is TRBJ2-1; D is unresolved. In germline, CDR1 is SNHLY, CDR2 FYNNEI. Trimming left V 3 bases short and J 7 bases short, with 16 bases between. The CDR3 sequence is 15 residues long. DNA for the CDR3: TGTGCCAGCAGTGAGGCTGGTGGGGTTTGGAATGAGCAGTTCTTC. The encoded protein is CASSEAGGVWNEQFF. Full variable domain (missing parts from reference TRBV2 and TRBJ2-1): EPEVTQTPSHQVTQMGQEVILRCVPISNHLYFYWYRQILGQKVEFLVSFYNNEISEKSEIFDDQFSVERPDGSNFTLKIRSTKLEDSAMYFCASSEAGGVWNEQFFGPGTRLTVL.

This sequence joins TRBV2 and TRBJ2-1, with 9 bases lining up with TRBD1. The V and J ends lost 6 bases and 4 bases, in that order; junction bases with no gene match: 4. The CDR3 has 14 amino acids. The germline V gene encodes CDR1 SNHLY and CDR2 FYNNEI. The CDR3 sequence: CASRPGTGYNEQFF. CDR3 coding DNA: TGTGCCAGCAGGCCCGGGACAGGGTACAATGAGCAGTTCTTC.

This clone was found once. V gene TRBV19 combines with J gene TRBJ1-3; D call uncertain. The germline V gene encodes CDR1 LNHDA and CDR2 SQIVND (reference sequence). Trimming pared 2 bases from V and 0 bases from J, leaving 5 bases between. The CDR3 totals 14 residues. CDR3 in amino acids: CASSIRFSGNTIYF. In nucleotides, the CDR3 is TGTGCCAGTAGTATAAGGTTCTCTGGAAACACCATATATTTT.

On this clone: A read error may account for a junction end that differs from germline. The DNA of the CDR3 is TGCGCCAGCAGCTCGGGACAGGTGAAAACTGAAGCTTTCTTT. The encoded protein is CASSSGQVKTEAFF. The chain links TRBV5-1 to TRBJ1-1; 8 bases line up with TRBD1. The germline CDR1 and CDR2 sequences are SGHRS and YFSETQ. The CDR3 has 14 residues.

The chain employs TRBV7-2 and TRBJ2-7; 9 positions agree with TRBD2. Germline assignment: CDR1 SGHTA and CDR2 FQGNSA. CDR3 length: 14 residues. J lost 6 bases, V lost 5 bases, and 8 bases had no gene match. CDR3 amino acids: CASSVSGGLVEQYF. The CDR3 coding sequence is TGTGCCAGCAGCGTTAGCGGGGGACTCGTCGAGCAGTACTTC.